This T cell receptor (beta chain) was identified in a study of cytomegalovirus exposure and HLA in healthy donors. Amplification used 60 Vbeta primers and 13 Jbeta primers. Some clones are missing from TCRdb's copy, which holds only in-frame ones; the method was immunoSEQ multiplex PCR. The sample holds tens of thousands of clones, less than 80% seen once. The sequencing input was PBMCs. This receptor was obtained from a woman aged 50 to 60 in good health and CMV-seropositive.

The CDR3 DNA follows: TGTGCCAGCACCTGGACAGGGAATACGGATGAGCAGTTCTTC. It encodes CASTWTGNTDEQFF. The V gene is TRBV14, the J gene TRBJ2-1; 8 bases map to TRBD1. CDR1 and CDR2 (germline): SGHDN, FVKESK. This CDR3 region has 14 residues. J lost 8 bases, V lost 7 bases, and 10 bases had no gene match. The variable domain in full, with the rest retrieved from reference TRBV14 and TRBJ2-1, is EAGVTQFPSHSVIEKGQTVTLRCDPISGHDNLYWYRRVMGKEIKFLLHFVKESKQDESGMPNNRFLAERTGGTYSTLKVQPAELEDSGVYFCASTWTGNTDEQFFGPGTRLTVL.